This T cell receptor (beta chain) was sequenced for a study of molecular identifiers for immune sequencing clone quantification. Study in general: In replicates, RNA from approximately 20,000 or 98,000 naive CD8 cells was divided five ways and four parts were sequenced. Study-wide results and limits: Spiked Jurkat TCR RNA equivalent to one cell was reportedly detectable in about a million naive cells. Clonotypes topping 20 RNA copies carried over 99% of effector molecules but under 1% of naive ones.

The CDR3 is 14 residues long. CDR1 and CDR2 from the germline V gene are SQVTM and ANQGSEA. Trimming took 0 bases from V and 2 from J, leaving 11 bases between them. Sorted cells numbering 20,000 to 1,000,000, with 10%, 30% or 50% RNA, yielded the naive CD8 libraries. As to this clonotype: What it binds is not known. The CDR3 does not end in the conserved phenylalanine or tryptophan, so this is likely a read error.

Each CDR3 protein gets one entry after TCRdb re-called the PCR reads with MiXCR. The sample records 40,000 to 45,000 distinct CDR3 sequences, 15% to 20% being singletons. J is TRBJ2-7 and V is TRBV29-1, with D perhaps matching TRBD2 (5 bases). Input material: naive CD8+ T cells from blood, with Jurkat cell RNA spiked in. Noted subset: FACS-sorted CD8+CD4-CCR7+CD45RA+ naive T cells. This receptor was identified in a human donor in good health. Some libraries in this study had Jurkat cell RNA spiked in. Written as DNA, the CDR3 is TGCAGCGTTGAAGATAACGAGGGCCCCTACGAGCAGTACCTC. Translation: CSVEDNEGPYEQYL.